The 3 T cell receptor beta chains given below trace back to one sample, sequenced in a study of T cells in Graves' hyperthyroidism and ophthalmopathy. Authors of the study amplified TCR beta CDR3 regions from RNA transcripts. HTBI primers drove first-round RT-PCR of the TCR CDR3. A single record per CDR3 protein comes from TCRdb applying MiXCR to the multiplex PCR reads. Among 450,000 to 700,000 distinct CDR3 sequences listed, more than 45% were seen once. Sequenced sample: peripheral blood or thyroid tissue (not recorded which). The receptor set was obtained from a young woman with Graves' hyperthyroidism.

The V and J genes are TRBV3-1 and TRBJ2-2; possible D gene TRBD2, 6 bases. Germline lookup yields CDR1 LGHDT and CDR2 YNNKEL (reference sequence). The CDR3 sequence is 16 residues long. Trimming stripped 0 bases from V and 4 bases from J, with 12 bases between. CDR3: CASSQDTSILTGELFF. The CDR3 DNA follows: TGTGCCAGCAGCCAAGATACTAGCATTCTCACCGGGGAGCTGTTTTTT.

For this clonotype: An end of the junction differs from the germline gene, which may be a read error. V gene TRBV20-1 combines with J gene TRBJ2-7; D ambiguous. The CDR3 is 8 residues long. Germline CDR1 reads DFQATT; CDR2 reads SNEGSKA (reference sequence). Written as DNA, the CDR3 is TGCAGTGCTCCGCACGGCCCCTTC. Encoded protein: CSAPHGPF.

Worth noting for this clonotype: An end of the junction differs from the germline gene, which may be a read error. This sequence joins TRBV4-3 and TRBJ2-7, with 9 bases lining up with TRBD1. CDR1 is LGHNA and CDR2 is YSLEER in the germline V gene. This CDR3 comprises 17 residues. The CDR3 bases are TGCGCCAGCAGCCTCCAAACCGGGACAGGGTATGTCTACGAGCGGTACTTC. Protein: CASSLQTGTGYVYERYF.